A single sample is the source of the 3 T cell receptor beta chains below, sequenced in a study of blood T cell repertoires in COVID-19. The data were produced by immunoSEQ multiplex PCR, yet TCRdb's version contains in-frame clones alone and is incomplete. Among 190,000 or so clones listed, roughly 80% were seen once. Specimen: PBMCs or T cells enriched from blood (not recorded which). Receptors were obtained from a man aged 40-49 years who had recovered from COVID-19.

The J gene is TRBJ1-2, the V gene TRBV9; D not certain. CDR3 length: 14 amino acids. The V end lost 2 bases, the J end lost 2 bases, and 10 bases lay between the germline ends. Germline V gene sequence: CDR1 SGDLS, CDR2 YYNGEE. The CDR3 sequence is CASSVSETNYGYTF. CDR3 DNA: TGTGCCAGCAGCGTGTCGGAGACGAACTATGGCTACACCTTC.

The CDR3 spells CSALFSGEQYV. The CDR3 DNA follows: TGCAGTGCCCTGTTTTCGGGGGAGCAGTACGTC. The rearrangement joins TRBV20-1 to TRBJ2-7; possibly TRBD2 for D (5 bases). Looked up from germline, CDR1 is DFQATT and CDR2 is SNEGSKA (reference sequence). Trimming shortened V by 6 bases and J by 7 bases, and 13 bases separated the two germline ends. This CDR3 contains 11 residues.

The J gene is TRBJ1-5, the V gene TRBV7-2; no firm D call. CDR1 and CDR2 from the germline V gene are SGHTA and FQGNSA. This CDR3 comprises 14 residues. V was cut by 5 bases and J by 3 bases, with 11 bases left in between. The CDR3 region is CASSPGVLNQPQHF. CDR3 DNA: TGTGCCAGCAGCCCCGGGGTCCTCAATCAGCCCCAGCATTTT.